The 22 T cell receptor beta chains given below trace back to one sample, sequenced in a study of patients and donors after allogeneic stem cell transplantation. A single record per CDR3 protein comes from TCRdb applying MiXCR to the RT-PCR reads. Among about a million distinct CDR3 sequences listed, around 17% were seen once. The material sequenced was blood, either unsorted or a sorted T cell fraction (not recorded which). The receptors come from a human donor who was either an allogeneic HSCT recipient or a stem cell or donor lymphocyte infusion donor (not recorded which). It is not recorded whose cells these are; they may come from a transplant donor.

The V gene is TRBV7-9, the J gene TRBJ2-5; the D call may be TRBD1 or TRBD2 (5 bases each). V lost 2 bases, J lost 2 bases, and 9 bases lay in between. The V gene's germline CDR1 is SEHNR and CDR2 FQNEAQ (reference sequence). The CDR3 consists of 14 residues. Written as DNA, the CDR3 is TGTGCCAGCAGCTTAACGAGGGGTCAAGAGACCCAGTACTTC. This encodes CASSLTRGQETQYF. The full variable domain, in which reference TRBV7-9 and TRBJ2-5 provide the parts outside the CDR3, is DTGVSQNPRHKITKRGQNVTFRCDPISEHNRLYWYRQTLGQGPEFLTYFQNEAQLEKSRLLSDRFSAERPKGSFSTLEIQRTEQGDSAMYLCASSLTRGQETQYFGPGTRLLVL.

The chain has TRBV4-1 and TRBJ2-3, with TRBD2 matching 8 bases. Per germline, CDR1 MGHRA and CDR2 YSYEKL. Unmatched junction bases numbered 8, after V lost 1 base and J lost 2 bases. CDR3 length: 17 amino acids. The CDR3 bases are TGCGCCAGCAGCCAAGCTACCGGGACTAGAACCACAGATACGCAGTATTTT. Translating it yields CASSQATGTRTTDTQYF.

This clonotype was detected a few times. This chain joins TRBV7-8 and TRBJ2-5, with 9 bases matching TRBD2. With V trimmed by 5 bases and J by 3 bases, 7 bases remained unmatched. Germline V gives CDR1 SGHVS, CDR2 FQNEAQ. This CDR3 is built from 15 residues. The CDR3 protein is CASSVRREGEETQYF. The DNA for the CDR3 is TGTGCCAGCAGCGTTCGGCGGGAGGGCGAAGAGACCCAGTACTTC.

This clonotype was counted a few times. The chain carries TRBV7-2 and TRBJ2-7; maybe TRBD1 (6 bases). Per germline, CDR1 SGHTA and CDR2 FQGNSA. Trimming took 3 bases from V and 3 from J, leaving 9 bases between them. This CDR3 comprises 13 residues. The CDR3 DNA follows: TGTGCCAGCAGCTTTAACAGGGTCTACGAGCAGTACTTC. It codes for CASSFNRVYEQYF.

CDR3 region: CASSRSHEQYF. The CDR3 region has the DNA TGTGCCAGCAGTAGGTCCCACGAGCAGTACTTC. This sequence joins TRBV6-5 and TRBJ2-7; D call uncertain. Trimming removed 5 bases from V and 5 bases from J, with 7 bases in between. This CDR3 is 11 amino acids long. Looked up from germline, CDR1 is MNHEY and CDR2 is SVGAGI.

This chain uses TRBV2 with TRBJ2-1; the D is unclear. V dropped 6 bases and J dropped 5 bases, with 17 bases sitting between them. Germline CDR1 reads SNHLY; CDR2 reads FYNNEI. The CDR3 sequence is 15 residues long. CDR3 sequence reads: CASRVSLLADNEQFF. As DNA, the CDR3 is TGTGCCAGCAGAGTTTCGTTACTGGCCGACAATGAGCAGTTCTTC.

V is TRBV25-1 and J is TRBJ2-7; D is unclear. This CDR3 has 14 residues. In germline, CDR1 is MGHDK, CDR2 SYGVNS. Trimming left V 5 bases short and J 2 bases short, with 13 bases between. The CDR3 coding sequence is TGTGCCAGCAGTCAAGACTCATTCCCCTACGAGCAGTACTTC. It encodes CASSQDSFPYEQYF.

This clonotype has a handful of counts. V gene TRBV12-3 or TRBV12-4 combines with J gene TRBJ2-3; the D gene is possibly TRBD1 (7 bases). The CDR3 spans 15 residues. Deletions cut 1 base from V and 3 bases from J, with 11 bases between. CDR3: CASSLVQGRTDTQYF. The DNA for the CDR3 is TGTGCCAGCAGTTTAGTACAGGGGAGGACAGATACGCAGTATTTT.

This clonotype was detected a few times. The rearrangement uses TRBV4-1 and TRBJ2-1, with D possibly called TRBD1 or TRBD2 (5 bases each). The V end was cut by 6 bases, the J end by 10 bases, with 16 bases between. Germline V gene sequence: CDR1 MGHRA, CDR2 YSYEKL. The CDR3 sequence is 13 residues long. Here the CDR3 reads CASRQQKEGEQFF. The CDR3 nucleotides are TGCGCCAGCAGGCAACAAAAAGAGGGGGAGCAGTTCTTC.

This clonotype was detected a few times. This chain joins TRBV6-4 and TRBJ2-7; a possible D gene is TRBD2 (6 bases). CDR3 size: 14 residues. Trimming left V 8 bases short and J 6 bases short, with 20 bases between. The germline V gene encodes CDR1 MRHNA and CDR2 SNTAGT. CDR3 nucleotide sequence: TGTGCCAGCCCTTTCCTAGCGTTAAACAGCGAGCAGTACTTC. This translates into CASPFLALNSEQYF.

The chain joins TRBV7-2 to TRBJ2-2; no reliable D call. V lost 0 bases and J lost 7, with 15 bases in between. The CDR3 has 16 amino acids. Germline V lookup: CDR1 SGHTA, CDR2 FQGNSA. The CDR3 protein is CASSLAQLSGGGELFF. CDR3 nucleotide sequence: TGTGCCAGCAGCTTAGCGCAGTTGTCGGGTGGCGGGGAGCTGTTTTTT. Based on the CDR3 plus reference TRBV7-2 and TRBJ2-2, the full variable domain is GAGVSQSPSNKVTEKGKDVELRCDPISGHTALYWYRQSLGQGLEFLIYFQGNSAPDKSGLPSDRFSAERTGGSVSTLTIQRTQQEDSAVYLCASSLAQLSGGGELFFGEGSRLTVL.

The rearrangement links TRBV7-2 to TRBJ1-2; the match to TRBD1 covers 10 bases. The CDR3 runs to 15 residues. Unmatched junction bases numbered 5, after V lost 3 bases and J lost 4 bases. The germline gives CDR1 SGHTA, CDR2 FQGNSA. In DNA form, the CDR3 reads TGTGCCAGCAGCTTGTACTGGGACAGGGGCTATGGCTACACCTTC. This translates into CASSLYWDRGYGYTF.

The chain joins TRBV10-3 to TRBJ1-1, with 7 bases identical to TRBD1. The junction had 5 bases not matched to a gene; V was cut back by 0 bases and J by 1 base. The CDR3 contains 16 residues. Germline-derived CDR1 and CDR2 are ENHRY and SYGVKD. The CDR3 here is CAISESSRTGNTEAFF. CDR3 nucleotide sequence: TGTGCCATCAGTGAGTCGAGCAGGACAGGGAACACTGAAGCTTTCTTT.

The chain carries TRBV7-3 and TRBJ2-6; 8 bases line up with TRBD1. The CDR3 sequence is 18 residues long. V trimming: 6 bases; J trimming: 1 base; junction bases outside the gene matches: 11. Germline V CDR1 and CDR2: SGHTA, FQGTGA. Here the CDR3 DNA reads TGTGCCAGCAGTAAAGGACAGGGAGTCTTTTCTGGGGCCAACGTCCTGACTTTC. This codes for CASSKGQGVFSGANVLTF.

This clonotype was counted many times. The rearrangement links TRBV7-3 to TRBJ2-1; D is perhaps TRBD1 or TRBD2 (5 bases each). The germline gives CDR1 SGHTA, CDR2 FQGTGA. CDR3 length equals 13 residues. V was shortened by 0 bases and J by 10 bases, with 10 bases between the two germline ends. Written as DNA, the CDR3 is TGTGCCAGCAGCTTAACCCTTCGGGGCGAGCAGTTCTTC. Translated: CASSLTLRGEQFF.

This clonotype has only a few counts. The V gene is TRBV4-3, the J gene TRBJ2-7; D not resolved. Trimming took off 3 bases at V and 9 bases at J, with 15 bases between the two ends. The CDR3 consists of 13 residues. Germline values: CDR1 LGHNA, CDR2 YSLEER. CDR3 sequence (DNA): TGCGCCAGCAGCCATTTGGGCAAGGAAGGGCAGTACTTC. Its protein product is CASSHLGKEGQYF.

V gene TRBV5-4 combines with J gene TRBJ2-3, with TRBD2 matching 11 bases. In germline, CDR1 is SGHNT, CDR2 YYREEE (reference sequence). The CDR3 is made up of 17 amino acids. V shed 2 bases and J 0 bases; nucleotides not matched to a gene: 5. DNA of the CDR3: TGTGCCAGCAGCTTTAGCGGGGGGGCCAAAAGCACAGATACGCAGTATTTT. Its protein product is CASSFSGGAKSTDTQYF.

This chain connects TRBV5-1 to TRBJ2-1; TRBD2 aligns across 10 bases. Germline loops: CDR1 SGHRS, CDR2 YFSETQ. V trimming: 4 bases; J trimming: 3 bases; junction bases outside the gene matches: 4. This CDR3 has 15 amino acids. This CDR3 is CASSAASGGYNEQFF. The CDR3 nucleotides are TGCGCCAGCAGCGCCGCTAGCGGGGGCTACAATGAGCAGTTCTTC. Variable domain in full (rest from reference TRBV5-1 and TRBJ2-1): KAGVTQTPRYLIKTRGQQVTLSCSPISGHRSVSWYQQTPGQGLQFLFEYFSETQRNKGNFPGRFSGRQFSNSRSEMNVSTLELGDSALYLCASSAASGGYNEQFFGPGTRLTVL.

This clonotype was seen a handful of times. Compared with germline, one end of the junction differs, possibly owing to a read error. V is TRBV7-7 and J is TRBJ2-3; 9 nucleotides align to TRBD2. The CDR3 loop spans 16 amino acids. Germline V CDR1 and CDR2: SSHAT, FNYEAQ (reference sequence). CDR3 DNA sequence: TGTGCTAGCAGCTTAGGCGGGGGGGAAAGCACAGATACGCAGTATTTT. Its translation is CASSLGGGESTDTQYF.

About this clonotype itself: This may be a read error: a much more frequent sequence differs by one nucleotide. V is TRBV29-1 and J is TRBJ1-1; D gene unclear. Germline-derived CDR1 and CDR2 are SQVTM and ANQGSEA. This CDR3 region has 13 residues. In nucleotides, the CDR3 is TGCAGCGTTGTTCTATTGAGGGCCGATGAAGCTCTCTTT. Amino acids: CSVVLLRADEALF.

The chain has TRBV21-1 and TRBJ2-3. TRBV21-1 is a recognized pseudogene. CDR3 length: 14 amino acids. The CDR3 region has the DNA TGTGCCAGCAGCAAACGGATGGGTGGAGATACGCAGTATTTT. As protein: CASSKRMGGDTQYF.

There are a few counts of this clonotype. The V and J genes are TRBV20-1 and TRBJ2-7; D is unclear. The V end was cut by 5 bases, the J end by 2 bases, with 16 bases between. The CDR3 covers 14 residues. Germline CDR1 DFQATT, CDR2 SNEGSKA (reference sequence). For the CDR3, the DNA is TGCAGTGCTTTACCGTCATCGCAAGCCTACGAGCAGTACTTC. Residues: CSALPSSQAYEQYF.